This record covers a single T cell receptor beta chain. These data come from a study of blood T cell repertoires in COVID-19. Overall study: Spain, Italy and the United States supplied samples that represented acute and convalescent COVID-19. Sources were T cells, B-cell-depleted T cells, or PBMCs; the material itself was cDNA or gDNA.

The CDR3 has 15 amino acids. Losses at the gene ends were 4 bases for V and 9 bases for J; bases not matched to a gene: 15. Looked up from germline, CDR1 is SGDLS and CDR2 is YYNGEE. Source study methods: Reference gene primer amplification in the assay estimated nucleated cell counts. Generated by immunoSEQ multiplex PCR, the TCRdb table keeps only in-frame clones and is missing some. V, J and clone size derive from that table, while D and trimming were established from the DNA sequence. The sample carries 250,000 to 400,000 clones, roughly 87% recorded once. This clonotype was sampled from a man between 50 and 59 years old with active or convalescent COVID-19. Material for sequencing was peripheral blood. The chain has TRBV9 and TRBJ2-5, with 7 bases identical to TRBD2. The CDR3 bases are TGTGCCAGCAGCCCCCGAGGGGAGGGATGGTCGGCCCAGTACTTC. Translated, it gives CASSPRGEGWSAQYF.